These T cell receptor beta chains were read from a single sample in a study of T-cell reconstitution after alpha-beta-depleted transplantation in children. Via MiXCR, TCRdb re-called the PCR reads, giving one row per CDR3 protein. This table holds 540,000 or so distinct CDR3 sequences, more than 20% found once. The source material was PBMCs, mostly from graft donor cells, sampled 360 days after TCRalphabeta/CD19-depleted stem cell transplant. The receptor set was obtained from a boy in the first two years of life who had a stem cell transplant for acute myeloid leukemia, so the T cells may come from the graft donor. The CDR3 runs from the conserved cysteine through the conserved F or W. Each record gives: J gene, clone size, D gene, CDR3 length, V gene, CDR3 protein, CDR3 DNA. D genes are given only for firm matches. Clone size is stated in some rows and not others, as once, few, many or a class when expanded.

J: TRBJ2-3; size: many; D: .; length: 13; V: TRBV20-1; CDR3: CSARGGPTDTQYF; DNA: TGCAGTGCTAGGGGAGGACCCACAGATACGCAGTATTTT
J: TRBJ2-1; size: many; D: .; length: 16; V: TRBV7-2; CDR3: CASSLRRMGTHNEQFF; DNA: TGTGCCAGCAGCTTGAGACGGATGGGGACTCACAATGAGCAGTTCTTC
J: TRBJ1-3; size: .; D: .; length: 14; V: TRBV12-3/TRBV12-4; CDR3: CASSLSARVNTIYF; DNA: TGTGCCAGCAGTTTAAGCGCCAGGGTAAACACCATATATTTT
J: TRBJ2-7; size: many; D: .; length: 12; V: TRBV27; CDR3: CASGGTSTEQYF; DNA: TGTGCCAGCGGGGGGACTTCCACCGAGCAGTACTTC
J: TRBJ2-2; size: .; D: .; length: 11; V: TRBV6-2/TRBV6-3; CDR3: CASGTGGELFF; DNA: TGTGCCAGCGGAACAGGAGGGGAGCTGTTTTTT
J: TRBJ1-6; size: few; D: TRBD1; length: 16; V: TRBV6-5; CDR3: CASSYQGQGKGSPLHF; DNA: TGTGCCAGCAGTTACCAAGGACAGGGCAAAGGATCACCCCTCCACTTT
J: TRBJ2-4; size: many; D: .; length: 16; V: TRBV12-3/TRBV12-4; CDR3: CASLGGGRQGKNIQYF; DNA: TGTGCCAGCCTCGGAGGGGGGAGGCAGGGGAAAAACATTCAGTACTTC
J: TRBJ2-1; size: .; D: .; length: 17; V: TRBV9; CDR3: CASSAEKGTIGINEQFF; DNA: TGTGCCAGCAGCGCCGAAAAGGGGACAATAGGGATAAATGAGCAGTTCTTC
J: TRBJ2-1; size: .; D: .; length: 16; V: TRBV20-1; CDR3: CGLERNRGSLYNEQFF; DNA: TGCGGTCTGGAACGAAACCGGGGCTCATTGTACAATGAGCAGTTCTTC
J: TRBJ1-4; size: .; D: TRBD1; length: 14; V: TRBV20-1; CDR3: CSARRTGMREKLFF; DNA: TGCAGTGCTAGGAGGACAGGCATGCGGGAAAAACTGTTTTTT
J: TRBJ2-5; size: .; D: TRBD2; length: 13; V: TRBV20-1; CDR3: CSARDLARGAQYF; DNA: TGCAGTGCTAGAGATCTAGCGCGGGGGGCCCAGTACTTC
J: TRBJ2-1; size: many; D: TRBD2; length: 16; V: TRBV7-2; CDR3: CASSIRERGGHNEQFF; DNA: TGTGCCAGCAGCATCAGAGAGCGGGGGGGCCACAATGAGCAGTTCTTC
J: TRBJ2-5; size: .; D: .; length: 14; V: TRBV5-1; CDR3: CASSMNRDLETQYF; DNA: TGCGCCAGCAGCATGAACAGGGATTTGGAGACCCAGTACTTC
J: TRBJ2-1; size: few; D: .; length: 13; V: TRBV25-1; CDR3: CASSVGYNNEQFF; DNA: TGTGCCAGCAGTGTAGGGTACAACAATGAGCAGTTCTTC
J: TRBJ2-7; size: .; D: .; length: 14; V: TRBV28; CDR3: CASSPPWSSYEQYF; DNA: TGTGCCAGCAGCCCCCCCTGGAGCTCCTACGAGCAGTACTTC
J: TRBJ2-2; size: .; D: TRBD1; length: 16; V: TRBV5-5; CDR3: CASSSEDRGRTGELFF; DNA: TGTGCCAGCAGCTCCGAGGACAGGGGGCGTACCGGGGAGCTGTTTTTT
J: TRBJ1-2; size: few; D: .; length: 16; V: TRBV12-3/TRBV12-4; CDR3: CASSFSWGPANYGYTF; DNA: TGTGCCAGCAGTTTTAGCTGGGGGCCAGCAAACTATGGCTACACCTTC
J: TRBJ2-3; size: few; D: .; length: 16; V: TRBV12-3/TRBV12-4; CDR3: CASSPPGVGIGDTQYF; DNA: TGTGCCAGCAGCCCTCCTGGGGTCGGAATTGGGGATACGCAGTATTTT
J: TRBJ1-4; size: few; D: .; length: 13; V: TRBV28; CDR3: CASSFGEQGELFF; DNA: TGTGCCAGCAGTTTTGGTGAACAGGGAGAACTGTTTTTT
J: TRBJ2-1; size: few; D: .; length: 14; V: TRBV29-1; CDR3: CSVKEPGGHNEQFF; DNA: TGCAGCGTGAAAGAGCCCGGGGGCCACAATGAGCAGTTCTTC
J: TRBJ2-5; size: .; D: .; length: 12; V: TRBV20-1; CDR3: CSARDQRETQYF; DNA: TGCAGTGCTAGAGATCAAAGGGAGACCCAGTACTTC
J: TRBJ1-1; size: .; D: TRBD1; length: 21; V: TRBV19; CDR3: CASSSTARDRGRMEINTEAFF; DNA: TGTGCCAGTAGTTCCACCGCCCGGGACAGGGGTAGAATGGAGATCAACACTGAAGCTTTCTTT
J: TRBJ2-5; size: many; D: .; length: 14; V: TRBV20-1; CDR3: CSARESTVGETQYF; DNA: TGCAGTGCTAGAGAGAGCACAGTCGGAGAGACCCAGTACTTC
J: TRBJ1-2; size: many; D: .; length: 13; V: TRBV29-1; CDR3: CSVETDANYGYTF; DNA: TGCAGCGTTGAAACGGACGCTAACTATGGCTACACCTTC
J: TRBJ1-1; size: .; D: TRBD1; length: 15; V: TRBV20-1; CDR3: CSAPAGGQSATEAFF; DNA: TGCAGTGCCCCGGCTGGGGGACAGTCGGCCACTGAAGCTTTCTTT
J: TRBJ2-7; size: many; D: TRBD1; length: 16; V: TRBV27; CDR3: CASSVPDRGRGYEQYF; DNA: TGTGCCAGCAGCGTCCCCGACAGGGGAAGAGGCTACGAGCAGTACTTC
J: TRBJ2-3; size: many; D: .; length: 15; V: TRBV7-8; CDR3: CASSLGPVGTDTQYF; DNA: TGTGCCAGCAGCTTGGGACCGGTTGGAACAGATACGCAGTATTTT
J: TRBJ2-2; size: many; D: TRBD2; length: 15; V: TRBV7-2; CDR3: CASSPGLAWTGELFF; DNA: TGTGCCAGCAGCCCCGGACTAGCGTGGACCGGGGAGCTGTTTTTT
J: TRBJ2-2; size: few; D: .; length: 14; V: TRBV29-1; CDR3: CSVLGPSNTGELFF; DNA: TGCAGCGTTCTGGGCCCTTCGAACACCGGGGAGCTGTTTTTT
J: TRBJ2-2; size: .; D: .; length: 16; V: TRBV12-3/TRBV12-4; CDR3: CASSLRPSGSDGELFF; DNA: TGTGCCAGCAGTTTAAGGCCCAGCGGGTCCGACGGGGAGCTGTTTTTT